This T cell receptor beta chain originates from a study of blood T cell repertoires in COVID-19. Study overall: Acute and convalescent COVID-19 samples came from the United States, Italy and Spain. Sources were T cells, B-cell-depleted T cells, or PBMCs; the material itself was cDNA or gDNA.

Measured with immunoSEQ multiplex PCR; TCRdb has only the in-frame clones, and not every one. The table shows more than 300,000 clones, with 86% occurring only once. Sequencing was carried out using peripheral blood. The TCR sequence derives from a woman in her forties or fifties with acute or convalescent COVID-19.

The CDR3 spells CASSLDMELDTQYF. The CDR3, as DNA: TGTGCCAGCAGCTTAGACATGGAGCTAGATACGCAGTATTTT. The rearrangement joins TRBV7-8 to TRBJ2-3; D gene unclear. Trimming removed 1 base at V and 5 bases at J, with 10 bases between. The CDR3 spans 14 residues. CDR1 is SGHVS, CDR2 FQNEAQ, per germline.